A selection of T cell receptor beta chains follows, all from one sample in a study of T cell repertoires in cytomegalovirus infection. TCRdb passed the reads through MiXCR, listing each CDR3 protein once. The sample contains 65,000 to 95,000 distinct CDR3 sequences, around 3.4% of which appear only once. The sequenced sample was PBMCs. These receptors originate from a human donor in good health (CMV status not recorded). Some clones in this sample may be carry-over from other donors' samples. The CDR3 runs from the conserved cysteine through the conserved F or W. A D gene is named only where the DNA matches it firmly. The size of a clone is reported for some rows only, either as once, few or many, or as a class for expanded clones.

V: TRBV4-3
D: NA
size: many
J: TRBJ1-6
DNA: TGCGCCAGCAGCCAAGGGGACGTGAGGGGATCACCCCTCCACTTT
CDR3: CASSQGDVRGSPLHF

V: TRBV7-2
D: NA
size: many
J: TRBJ2-2
DNA: TGTGCCAGCAGCCAAAACAGCGGGGAGCTGTTTTTT
CDR3: CASSQNSGELFF

V: TRBV7-2
D: TRBD1
size: many
J: TRBJ1-1
DNA: TGTGCCAGCAGCTTAGAGGCAGGGGGCACTGAAGCTTTCTTT
CDR3: CASSLEAGGTEAFF

V: TRBV7-2
D: NA
size: many
J: TRBJ1-6
DNA: TGTGCCAGCAGCCCGGAGGGAGGCTCACCCCTCCACTTT
CDR3: CASSPEGGSPLHF

V: TRBV20-1
D: TRBD1
size: many
J: TRBJ1-6
DNA: TGCAGTGCGGGAGATACAGGGGGCTGGTCACCCCTCCACTTT
CDR3: CSAGDTGGWSPLHF

V: TRBV7-2
D: TRBD2
size: many
J: TRBJ2-1
DNA: TGTGCCAGCAGCTTAGTTCCAGCGGGAGGCAACAATGAGCAGTTCTTC
CDR3: CASSLVPAGGNNEQFF

V: TRBV7-8
D: NA
size: many
J: TRBJ1-4
DNA: TGTGCCAGCAGCACCCGGGTGAGGGGGGCATCTCATGAAAAACTGTTTTTT
CDR3: CASSTRVRGASHEKLFF

V: TRBV6-6
D: NA
size: many
J: TRBJ2-5
DNA: TGTGCCAGCAGCTCCCCAGGGGTGGGAAAAGAGACCCAGTACTTC
CDR3: CASSSPGVGKETQYF

V: TRBV7-2
D: TRBD1
size: many
J: TRBJ2-2
DNA: TGTGCCAGCAGCACATGGACAGGGGAGCCCGGGGAGCTGTTTTTT
CDR3: CASSTWTGEPGELFF

V: TRBV6-2/TRBV6-3
D: NA
size: many
J: TRBJ1-1
DNA: TGTGCCAGCAGTTTCGCCGGGGATAACACTGAAGCTTTCTTT
CDR3: CASSFAGDNTEAFF

V: TRBV20-1
D: NA
size: many
J: TRBJ1-1
DNA: TGCAGTGCTTATCAGGGTTTAAGAGCTTTCTTT
CDR3: CSAYQGLRAFF

V: TRBV12-3/TRBV12-4
D: NA
size: few
J: TRBJ1-2
DNA: TGTGCCAGCAGTTTAGGGGGGCACGGGACCTTC
CDR3: CASSLGGHGTF

V: TRBV25-1
D: NA
size: many
J: TRBJ2-3
DNA: TGTGCCAGCAGCCGGGGCACAGATACGCAGTATTTT
CDR3: CASSRGTDTQYF

V: TRBV7-4
D: NA
size: many
J: TRBJ1-5
DNA: TGTGCCAGAGAGGACGGTAGCAATCAGCCCCAGCATTTT
CDR3: CAREDGSNQPQHF

V: TRBV20-1
D: TRBD1
size: many
J: TRBJ2-7
DNA: TGCAGTGCTAGCGACGGGACAGCGGCTAAGGTACACTTC
CDR3: CSASDGTAAKVHF

V: TRBV19
D: TRBD1
size: many
J: TRBJ1-5
DNA: TGTGCCAGTAGTCGGGACAGACTAAATCAGCCCCAGCATTTT
CDR3: CASSRDRLNQPQHF

V: TRBV7-8
D: TRBD2
size: many
J: TRBJ2-1
DNA: TGTGCCAGCAGCTCTCGGGGGGGGCAAGGTCCAGTGGGCAATGAGCAGTTCTTC
CDR3: CASSSRGGQGPVGNEQFF

V: TRBV7-9
D: NA
size: many
J: TRBJ1-1
DNA: TGTGCCAGCAGCATTCAGGAAGCTTTCTTT
CDR3: CASSIQEAFF

V: TRBV4-3
D: NA
size: NA
J: TRBJ2-6
DNA: TGCGCCAGCAGCCAAGGGGGGTATGGGGCCAACGTCCTGACTTTC
CDR3: CASSQGGYGANVLTF

V: TRBV28
D: NA
size: many
J: TRBJ1-2
DNA: TGTGCCAGCAGTACTCCGGAGGGGTATGGCTACACCTTC
CDR3: CASSTPEGYGYTF

V: TRBV19
D: NA
size: many
J: TRBJ1-1
DNA: TGTGCCAGTAGTATATCGGACATGAACACTGAAGCTTTCTTT
CDR3: CASSISDMNTEAFF